The 26 T cell receptor beta chains reported below all come from one sample, sequenced in a study of shared clonotypes between healthy human individuals. Sequenced by immunoSEQ multiplex PCR; TCRdb stores in-frame clones only, minus some. The sample has millions of clones, over 85% seen once. Positive CCR7 selection of CD45RO-negative cells yielded the naive CD8 cells, and terminally differentiated effector memory CD45RA+ cells were excluded. Specimen: naive CD8+ T cells sorted from blood. The source is a man in his late teens or twenties in good health.

The chain uses TRBV6-6 and TRBJ1-2; TRBD1 aligns across 9 bases. The length of the CDR3 is 15 residues. Looked up from germline, CDR1 is MNHNY and CDR2 is SVGAGI (reference sequence). V was pared by 2 bases and J by 3 bases, with 4 bases of the junction left unmatched. CDR3 DNA: TGTGCCAGCAGTTACGGGACAGGGCTAGACTATGGCTACACCTTC. Amino acids: CASSYGTGLDYGYTF.

CDR3 DNA: TGTGCCAGCAGTTTATCGACCACAGGGGACGAGCAGTACTTC. Translation: CASSLSTTGDEQYF. V and J are TRBV27 and TRBJ2-7; TRBD1 aligns across 7 bases. The CDR3 contains 14 residues. Trimming removed 0 bases from V and 5 bases from J; junction bases left unmatched: 4. CDR1 and CDR2 (germline): MNHEY, SMNVEV (reference sequence).

As for this clone: A read error may explain this, as a much larger clone is one base away. Additional DNA sequences in this sample encode the identical CDR3. This chain links TRBV27 with TRBJ2-7; no definite D call. The CDR3 extends over 11 amino acids. Trimming pared 6 bases from V and 3 bases from J, leaving 6 bases between. The germline CDR1 and CDR2 sequences are MNHEY and SMNVEV (reference sequence). The CDR3 DNA is TGTGCCAGCAGCCCCAACTACGAGCAGTACTTC. Translated, it gives CASSPNYEQYF.

This clone was seen once. V and J are TRBV2 and TRBJ1-1, with D uncertain. CDR3 length equals 16 residues. The V gene lost 4 bases and the J gene lost 3 bases, with 18 bases spanning the gap. Germline loops: CDR1 SNHLY, CDR2 FYNNEI. This CDR3 reads CASSGSQEDSHTEAFF. The CDR3 DNA reads TGTGCCAGCAGTGGCTCCCAGGAAGACTCCCACACTGAAGCTTTCTTT.

The CDR3 spells CASSGSGTRSYEQYF. CDR3 sequence (DNA): TGTGCCAGCAGTGGATCCGGGACACGCTCCTACGAGCAGTACTTC. The chain links TRBV2 to TRBJ2-7, with TRBD1 as a possible D gene (6 bases). The CDR3 runs to 15 residues. V was clipped by 4 bases and J by 0 bases, with 13 bases between them. Germline assignment: CDR1 SNHLY and CDR2 FYNNEI.

The rearrangement uses TRBV27 and TRBJ2-7, with 8 bases matching TRBD1. This CDR3 is built from 18 residues. Germline CDR1 reads MNHEY; CDR2 reads SMNVEV (reference sequence). V trimming: 2 bases; J trimming: 3 bases; junction bases outside the gene matches: 15. This CDR3 reads CASSLSPGTGSFNYEQYF. CDR3 coding DNA: TGTGCCAGCAGTTTAAGTCCCGGGACAGGCTCCTTTAACTACGAGCAGTACTTC.

This chain joins TRBV4-1 and TRBJ2-3, with D hard to call. The CDR3 consists of 14 residues. Germline V lookup: CDR1 MGHRA, CDR2 YSYEKL. The ends were cut back, 3 bases at V and 4 bases at J, with 11 bases in the middle. CDR3: CASSHENEADTQYF. CDR3 nucleotide sequence: TGCGCCAGCAGCCATGAGAATGAGGCAGATACGCAGTATTTT.

A remark on this clone: An end of the junction does not agree with germline; a read error may underlie this. The rearrangement uses TRBV28 and TRBJ2-5, with a tentative D call TRBD2 (6 bases). This CDR3 has 12 amino acids. In germline, CDR1 is MDHEN, CDR2 SYDVKM. The CDR3 sequence: CASSYAGQEKDF. CDR3 DNA sequence: TGTGCCAGCAGTTATGCGGGGCAGGAGAAGGACTTC.

The chain has TRBV7-3 and TRBJ2-3, with 7 bases fitting TRBD2. The CDR3 covers 14 residues. Per the germline V gene, CDR1 is SGHTA and CDR2 is FQGTGA. V was clipped by 5 bases and J by 8 bases; unmatched bases: 10. CDR3 protein: CASSPLTGGGTQYF. The CDR3 region has the DNA TGTGCCAGCAGCCCCTTAACGGGGGGTGGTACGCAGTATTTT.

The rearrangement joins TRBV27 to TRBJ1-2, with 7 bases identical to TRBD1. Germline V gives CDR1 MNHEY, CDR2 SMNVEV (reference sequence). The CDR3 is 14 residues long. V shed 8 bases, J shed 4 bases, and the junction held 10 bases outside the gene matches. The chain's CDR3 is CASGQLGGGYGYTF. As DNA, the CDR3 is TGTGCCAGCGGTCAATTAGGGGGCGGCTATGGCTACACCTTC.

The chain combines TRBV29-1 with TRBJ2-7, with D perhaps given as TRBD1 or TRBD2 (7 bases each). The V and J ends lost 6 bases and 5 bases respectively, with 17 bases between them. The CDR3 has 13 amino acids. Germline CDR1 and CDR2: SQVTM and ANQGSEA. The CDR3 region is CSVITGDYNEQYF. As DNA, the CDR3 is TGCAGCGTCATTACAGGGGACTACAACGAGCAGTACTTC.

The V call is TRBV7-3, the J call TRBJ2-3; TRBD2 matches 11 bases. This CDR3 has 16 amino acids. The ends lost 2 bases at V and 5 bases at J; junction bases unmatched: 6. Germline V gene sequence: CDR1 SGHTA, CDR2 FQGTGA. In DNA, the CDR3 is TGTGCCAGCAGCTTATTTCTAGCGGGGGGTCAAGATACGCAGTATTTT. Translation: CASSLFLAGGQDTQYF. Full variable domain (outside the CDR3, taken from reference TRBV7-3 and TRBJ2-3): GAGVSQTPSNKVTEKGKYVELRCDPISGHTALYWYRQSLGQGPEFLIYFQGTGAADDSGLPNDRFFAVRPEGSVSTLKIQRTERGDSAVYLCASSLFLAGGQDTQYFGPGTRLTVL.

The J gene is TRBJ2-3, the V gene TRBV28; a possible D gene is TRBD1 (6 bases). V was clipped by 7 bases and J by 6 bases, with 11 bases between them. CDR3 size: 12 residues. Germline V lookup: CDR1 MDHEN, CDR2 SYDVKM. CDR3 in DNA: TGTGCCAGCAACCGGGACATTGATACGCAGTATTTT. Its translation: CASNRDIDTQYF.

The rearrangement uses TRBV27 and TRBJ2-1; D might be TRBD1 or TRBD2, each matching 5 bases. CDR3 length: 13 residues. Germline lookup yields CDR1 MNHEY and CDR2 SMNVEV (reference sequence). Trimming removed 8 bases at V and 7 bases at J, with 15 bases between. The CDR3 protein is CASSYGGVNEQFF. CDR3 bases: TGTGCCAGCTCGTATGGGGGAGTAAATGAGCAGTTCTTC.

This clone appeared once. The chain uses TRBV10-1 and TRBJ2-1; D is uncertain. CDR1 WNHNN and CDR2 SYGVQD come from the germline V gene (reference sequence). The germline V and J ends were trimmed by 0 bases and 6 bases, with 3 bases remaining between them. The CDR3 totals 12 residues. CDR3 loop: CASSESSNEQFF. CDR3 sequence (DNA): TGCGCCAGCAGTGAGTCAAGCAATGAGCAGTTCTTC.

The chain recombines TRBV27 with TRBJ1-5; D gene uncertain. Germline CDR1 MNHEY, CDR2 SMNVEV (reference sequence). This CDR3 is 14 amino acids long. Trimming pared 2 bases from V and 4 bases from J, leaving 9 bases between. DNA for the CDR3: TGTGCCAGCAGTTTACTTTGGGGAAATCAGCCCCAGCATTTT. Its translation: CASSLLWGNQPQHF.

On this clone itself: This sample includes further DNA sequences coding for the same CDR3. CDR3: CASSLLSGDNQPQHF. The CDR3 DNA is TGTGCCAGCAGCTTATTATCGGGGGACAATCAGCCCCAGCATTTT. This chain joins TRBV7-8 and TRBJ1-5; D may be TRBD1 (5 bases). Germline-derived CDR1 and CDR2 are SGHVS and FQNEAQ. The CDR3 consists of 15 residues. Between the trimmed V and J ends, which lost 2 bases and 3 bases, there was a span of 11 bases.

The rearrangement uses TRBV6-1 and TRBJ2-5; 14 bases map to TRBD2. Trimming took 6 bases from V and 5 from J; bases not matched to a gene: 5. The CDR3 is made up of 15 amino acids. Germline V gene lookup returns CDR1 MNHNS and CDR2 SASEGT. This CDR3 reads CASRRLAGGQETQYF. DNA for the CDR3: TGTGCCAGCAGGAGACTAGCGGGGGGGCAGGAGACCCAGTACTTC.

The V gene is TRBV10-3, the J gene TRBJ1-2; D call uncertain. The CDR3 extends over 15 amino acids. The V end was cut by 0 bases, the J end by 0 bases, with 8 bases between. In germline, CDR1 is ENHRY, CDR2 SYGVKD. The CDR3 DNA is TGTGCCATCAGTGAGTCACGAGAAGCTAACTATGGCTACACCTTC. It yields the protein CAISESREANYGYTF.

The CDR3 region has the DNA TGTGCCAGCAGCTTAGTTCCGGTCGACGAGCAGTACTTC. Translated: CASSLVPVDEQYF. V usage is TRBV7-2 and J usage is TRBJ2-7, with D hard to call. Germline CDR1 is SGHTA and CDR2 is FQGNSA. Trimming cost V 1 base and J 5 bases, with 9 bases left between them. CDR3 size: 13 residues.

The rearrangement joins TRBV4-3 to TRBJ2-2; TRBD1 agrees at 7 bases. Germline V gene lookup returns CDR1 LGHNA and CDR2 YSLEER. The CDR3 length is 16 residues. J was trimmed by 7 bases and V by 0 bases; bases with no gene match: 8. CDR3 sequence reads: CASSQDHRGQNGELFF. CDR3 coding DNA: TGCGCCAGCAGCCAAGATCATAGGGGGCAGAACGGGGAGCTGTTTTTT.

This chain uses TRBV28 with TRBJ1-1; TRBD1 matches at 7 bases. V was pared by 3 bases and J by 2 bases, with 3 bases of the junction left unmatched. This CDR3 comprises 14 residues. The germline CDR1 and CDR2 sequences are MDHEN and SYDVKM. Here the CDR3 reads CASSFQGENTEAFF. CDR3 sequence (DNA): TGTGCCAGCAGTTTCCAGGGGGAAAACACTGAAGCTTTCTTT.

CDR3 nucleotides: TGTGCCAGCAGTTATTGGGGGACCGGAGGGGCCAACGTCCTGACTTTC. Amino acids: CASSYWGTGGANVLTF. V is TRBV7-2 and J is TRBJ2-6; the D call may be TRBD1 or TRBD2 (5 bases each). Germline V gives CDR1 SGHTA, CDR2 FQGNSA. V lost 6 bases and J 4 bases, leaving 16 bases between the germline ends. This CDR3 is built from 16 residues. Variable domain in full (rest from reference TRBV7-2 and TRBJ2-6): GAGVSQSPSNKVTEKGKDVELRCDPISGHTALYWYRQSLGQGLEFLIYFQGNSAPDKSGLPSDRFSAERTGGSVSTLTIQRTQQEDSAVYLCASSYWGTGGANVLTFGAGSRLTVL.

V gene TRBV6-5 combines with J gene TRBJ1-1; 7 nucleotides align to TRBD1. CDR3 length: 14 amino acids. V was clipped by 0 bases and J by 4 bases; unmatched bases: 2. CDR1 and CDR2 from the germline V gene are MNHEY and SVGAGI. This CDR3 is CASSYSGQITEAFF. For the CDR3, the DNA is TGTGCCAGCAGTTACTCGGGACAGATCACTGAAGCTTTCTTT.

The J gene is TRBJ1-6, the V gene TRBV30; D is ambiguous. The CDR3 has 12 residues. The V gene's germline CDR1 is GTSNPN and CDR2 SVGIG (reference sequence). Trimming removed 1 base at V and 12 bases at J, with 10 bases between. The CDR3 sequence is CAWSAWEGPLHF. Written as DNA, the CDR3 is TGTGCCTGGAGTGCATGGGAGGGACCCCTCCACTTT.

J is TRBJ1-2 and V is TRBV7-2; the match to TRBD1 covers 8 bases. Germline-derived CDR1 and CDR2 are SGHTA and FQGNSA. The length of the CDR3 is 15 residues. The V gene end was trimmed by 6 bases and the J gene end by 4 bases; junction bases not matched to a gene: 10. CDR3 region: CASSPSGTGSYGYTF. CDR3 bases: TGTGCCAGCAGTCCGAGCGGGACAGGAAGCTATGGCTACACCTTC. Drawing the rest from reference TRBV7-2 and TRBJ1-2, the complete variable domain is GAGVSQSPSNKVTEKGKDVELRCDPISGHTALYWYRQSLGQGLEFLIYFQGNSAPDKSGLPSDRFSAERTGGSVSTLTIQRTQQEDSAVYLCASSPSGTGSYGYTFGSGTRLTVV.